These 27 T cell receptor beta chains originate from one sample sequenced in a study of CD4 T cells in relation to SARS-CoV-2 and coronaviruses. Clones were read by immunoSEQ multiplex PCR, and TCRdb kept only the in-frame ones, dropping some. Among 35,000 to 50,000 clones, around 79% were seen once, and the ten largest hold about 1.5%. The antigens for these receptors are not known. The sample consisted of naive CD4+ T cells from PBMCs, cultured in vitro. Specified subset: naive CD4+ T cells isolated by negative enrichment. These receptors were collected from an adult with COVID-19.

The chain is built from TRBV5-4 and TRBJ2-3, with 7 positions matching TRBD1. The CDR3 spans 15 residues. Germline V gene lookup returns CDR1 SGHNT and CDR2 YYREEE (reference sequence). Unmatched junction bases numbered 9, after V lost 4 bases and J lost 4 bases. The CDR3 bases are TGTGCCAGCAGCCCCGACAGGGTGGGAGCAGATACGCAGTATTTT. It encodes CASSPDRVGADTQYF.

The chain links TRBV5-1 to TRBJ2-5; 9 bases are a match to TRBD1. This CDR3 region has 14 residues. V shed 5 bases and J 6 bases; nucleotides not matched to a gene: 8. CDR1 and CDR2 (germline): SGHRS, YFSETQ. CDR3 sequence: CASSTGTGTKTQYF. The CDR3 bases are TGCGCCAGCAGTACAGGGACAGGGACGAAGACCCAGTACTTC.

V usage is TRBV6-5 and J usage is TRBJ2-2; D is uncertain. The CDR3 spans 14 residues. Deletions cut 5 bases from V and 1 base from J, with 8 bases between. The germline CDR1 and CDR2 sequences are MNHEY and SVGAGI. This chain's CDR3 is CASSLRQNTGELFF. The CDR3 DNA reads TGTGCCAGCAGTCTTCGACAGAACACCGGGGAGCTGTTTTTT.

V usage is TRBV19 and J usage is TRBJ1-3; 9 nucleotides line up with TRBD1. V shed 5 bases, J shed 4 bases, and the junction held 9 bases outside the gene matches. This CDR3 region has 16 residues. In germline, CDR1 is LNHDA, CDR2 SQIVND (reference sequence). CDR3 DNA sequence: TGTGCCAGTAGTCGTAATACAGGGGGCGCGGGAAACACCATATATTTT. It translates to CASSRNTGGAGNTIYF.

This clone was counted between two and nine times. DNA of the CDR3: TGTGCCAGCAGCTGGGGAAGGGCGGCATACTACAATGAGCAGTTCTTC. This codes for CASSWGRAAYYNEQFF. This chain links TRBV7-2 with TRBJ2-1, with D unclear. This CDR3 is 16 amino acids long. The germline CDR1 and CDR2 sequences are SGHTA and FQGNSA. V lost 4 bases to trimming and J lost 3 bases, with 16 bases between them.

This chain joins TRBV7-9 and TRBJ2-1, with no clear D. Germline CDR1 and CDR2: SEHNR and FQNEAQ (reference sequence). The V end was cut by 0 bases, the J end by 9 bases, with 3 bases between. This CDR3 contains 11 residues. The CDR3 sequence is CASSLAGEQFF. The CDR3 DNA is TGTGCCAGCAGCTTAGCGGGTGAGCAGTTCTTC.

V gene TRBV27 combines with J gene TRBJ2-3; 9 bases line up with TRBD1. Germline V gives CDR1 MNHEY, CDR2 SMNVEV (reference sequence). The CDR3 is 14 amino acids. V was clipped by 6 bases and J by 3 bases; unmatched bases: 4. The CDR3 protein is CASRIGTGTDTQYF. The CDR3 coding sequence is TGTGCCAGCAGGATCGGGACAGGGACAGATACGCAGTATTTT.

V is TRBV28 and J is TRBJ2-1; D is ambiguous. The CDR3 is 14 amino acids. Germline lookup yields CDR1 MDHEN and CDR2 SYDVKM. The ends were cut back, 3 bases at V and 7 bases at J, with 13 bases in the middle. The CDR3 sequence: CASSFPITRNEQFF. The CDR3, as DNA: TGTGCCAGCAGTTTTCCCATCACAAGGAATGAGCAGTTCTTC.

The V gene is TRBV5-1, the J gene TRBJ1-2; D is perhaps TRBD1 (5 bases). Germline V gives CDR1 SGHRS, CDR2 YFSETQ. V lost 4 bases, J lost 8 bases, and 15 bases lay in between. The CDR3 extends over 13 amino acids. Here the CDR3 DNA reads TGCGCCAGCAGCCTGGGGCGGGAAAGCGGCTACACCTTC. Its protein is CASSLGRESGYTF.

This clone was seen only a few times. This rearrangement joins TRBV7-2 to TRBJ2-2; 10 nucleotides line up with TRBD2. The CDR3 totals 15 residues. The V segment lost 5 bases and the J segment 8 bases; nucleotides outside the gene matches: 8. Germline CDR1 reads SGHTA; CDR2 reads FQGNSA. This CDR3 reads CASSQTSGVRGELFF. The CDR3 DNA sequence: TGTGCCAGCAGCCAAACTAGCGGGGTCCGAGGGGAGCTGTTTTTT.

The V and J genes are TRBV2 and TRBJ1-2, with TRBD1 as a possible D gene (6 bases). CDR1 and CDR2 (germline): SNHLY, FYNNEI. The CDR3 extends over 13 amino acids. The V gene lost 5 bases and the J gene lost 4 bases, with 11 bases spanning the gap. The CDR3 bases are TGTGCCAGCAGTCTTGACAGGCGCTATGGCTACACCTTC. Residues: CASSLDRRYGYTF.

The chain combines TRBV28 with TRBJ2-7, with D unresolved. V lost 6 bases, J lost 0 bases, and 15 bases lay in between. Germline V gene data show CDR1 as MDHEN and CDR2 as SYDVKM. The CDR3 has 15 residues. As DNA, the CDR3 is TGTGCCAGCAGCCCCTTCACCTGGGTCTCCTACGAGCAGTACTTC. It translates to CASSPFTWVSYEQYF.

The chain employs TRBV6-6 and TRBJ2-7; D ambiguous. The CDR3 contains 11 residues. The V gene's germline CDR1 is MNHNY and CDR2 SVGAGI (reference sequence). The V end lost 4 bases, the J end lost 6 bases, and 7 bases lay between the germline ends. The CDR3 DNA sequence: TGTGCCAGCAGTTTCGGCCGCGAGCAGTACTTC. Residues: CASSFGREQYF.

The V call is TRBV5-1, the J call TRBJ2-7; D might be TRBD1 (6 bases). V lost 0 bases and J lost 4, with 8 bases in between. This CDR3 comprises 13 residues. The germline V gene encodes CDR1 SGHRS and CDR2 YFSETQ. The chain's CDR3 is CASSLDREYEQYF. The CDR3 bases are TGCGCCAGCAGCTTGGACAGGGAGTACGAGCAGTACTTC.

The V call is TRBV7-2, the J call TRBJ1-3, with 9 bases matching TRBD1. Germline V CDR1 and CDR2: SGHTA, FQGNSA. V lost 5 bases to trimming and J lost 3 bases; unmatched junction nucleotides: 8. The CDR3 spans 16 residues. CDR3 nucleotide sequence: TGTGCCAGCAGCCTATTACAGGGGGCGTATGGAAACACCATATATTTT. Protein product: CASSLLQGAYGNTIYF.

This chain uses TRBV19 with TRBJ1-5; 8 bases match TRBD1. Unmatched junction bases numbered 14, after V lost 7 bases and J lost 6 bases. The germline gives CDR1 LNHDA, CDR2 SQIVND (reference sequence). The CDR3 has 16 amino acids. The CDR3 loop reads CASTNTRTGSIQPQHF. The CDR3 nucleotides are TGTGCCAGTACCAATACTCGGACAGGGAGTATTCAGCCCCAGCATTTT.

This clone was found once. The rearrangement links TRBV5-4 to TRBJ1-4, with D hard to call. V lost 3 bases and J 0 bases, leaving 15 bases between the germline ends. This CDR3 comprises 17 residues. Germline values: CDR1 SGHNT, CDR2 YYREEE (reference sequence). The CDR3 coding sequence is TGTGCCAGCAGCTCGGGCGTCGGGGTTGCAACTAATGAAAAACTGTTTTTT. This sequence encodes CASSSGVGVATNEKLFF. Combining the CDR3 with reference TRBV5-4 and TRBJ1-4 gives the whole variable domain ETGVTQSPTHLIKTRGQQVTLRCSSQSGHNTVSWYQQALGQGPQFIFQYYREEENGRGNFPPRFSGLQFPNYSSELNVNALELDDSALYLCASSSGVGVATNEKLFFGSGTQLSVL.

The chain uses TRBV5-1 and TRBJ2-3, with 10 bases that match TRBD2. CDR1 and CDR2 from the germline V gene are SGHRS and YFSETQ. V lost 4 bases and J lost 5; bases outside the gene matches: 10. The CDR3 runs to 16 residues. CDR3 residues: CASSPRAGGPRDTQYF. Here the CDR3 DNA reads TGCGCCAGCAGCCCCAGAGCGGGAGGGCCGAGAGATACGCAGTATTTT.

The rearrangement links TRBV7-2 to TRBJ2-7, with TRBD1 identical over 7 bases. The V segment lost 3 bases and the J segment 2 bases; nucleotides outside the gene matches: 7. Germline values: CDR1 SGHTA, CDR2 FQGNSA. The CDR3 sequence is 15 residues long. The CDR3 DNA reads TGTGCCAGCAGCTTGTATCAGGGGGTAACCTACGAGCAGTACTTC. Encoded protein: CASSLYQGVTYEQYF.

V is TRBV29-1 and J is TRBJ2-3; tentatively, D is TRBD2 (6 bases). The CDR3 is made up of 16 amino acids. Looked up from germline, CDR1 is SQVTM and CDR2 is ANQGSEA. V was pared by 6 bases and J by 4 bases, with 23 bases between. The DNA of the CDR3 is TGCAGCGTGGCGGACTTATTAGGCGGGAATGCAGATACGCAGTATTTT. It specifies CSVADLLGGNADTQYF.

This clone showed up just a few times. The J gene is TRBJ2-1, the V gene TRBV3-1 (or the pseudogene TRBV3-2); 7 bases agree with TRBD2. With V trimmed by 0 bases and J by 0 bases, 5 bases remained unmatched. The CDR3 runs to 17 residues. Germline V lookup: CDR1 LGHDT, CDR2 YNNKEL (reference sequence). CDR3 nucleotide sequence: TGTGCCAGCAGCCAAGAAAAACTAGCGCTCTCCTACAATGAGCAGTTCTTC. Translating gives CASSQEKLALSYNEQFF.

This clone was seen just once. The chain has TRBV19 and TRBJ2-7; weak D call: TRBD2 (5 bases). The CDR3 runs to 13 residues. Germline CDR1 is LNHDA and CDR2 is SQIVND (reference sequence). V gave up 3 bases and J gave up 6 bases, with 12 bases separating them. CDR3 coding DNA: TGTGCCAGTAGTATTATCACGAGCGGCGAGCAGTACTTC. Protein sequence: CASSIITSGEQYF. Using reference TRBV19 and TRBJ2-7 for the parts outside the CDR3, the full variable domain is DGGITQSPKYLFRKEGQNVTLSCEQNLNHDAMYWYRQDPGQGLRLIYYSQIVNDFQKGDIAEGYSVSREKKESFPLTVTSAQKNPTAFYLCASSIITSGEQYFGPGTRLTVT.

CDR3 residues: CASSESSSGKGEQFF. CDR3 DNA sequence: TGTGCCAGCAGTGAGTCGTCTAGCGGGAAGGGGGAGCAGTTCTTC. The chain couples TRBV2 to TRBJ2-1; 9 bases map to TRBD2. V gave up 3 bases and J gave up 10 bases; unmatched junction bases: 10. The CDR3 has 15 amino acids. The germline gives CDR1 SNHLY, CDR2 FYNNEI.

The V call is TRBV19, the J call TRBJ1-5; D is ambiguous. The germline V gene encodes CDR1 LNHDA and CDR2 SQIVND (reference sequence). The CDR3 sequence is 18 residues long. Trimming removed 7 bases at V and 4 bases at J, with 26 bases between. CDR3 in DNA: TGTGCCAGTACTCGCAGTCTCGGGGTGCCTTTGGGGAATCAGCCCCAGCATTTT. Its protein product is CASTRSLGVPLGNQPQHF.

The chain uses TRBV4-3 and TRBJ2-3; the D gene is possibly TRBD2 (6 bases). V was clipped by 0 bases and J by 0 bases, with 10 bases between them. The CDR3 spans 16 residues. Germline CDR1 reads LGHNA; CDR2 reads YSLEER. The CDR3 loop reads CASSQDTSQSTDTQYF. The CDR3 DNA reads TGCGCCAGCAGCCAAGATACTAGCCAGAGCACAGATACGCAGTATTTT.

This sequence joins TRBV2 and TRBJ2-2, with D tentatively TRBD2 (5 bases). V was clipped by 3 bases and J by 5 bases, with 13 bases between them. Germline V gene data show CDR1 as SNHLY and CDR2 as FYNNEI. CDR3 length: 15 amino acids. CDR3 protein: CASSERVQETGELFF. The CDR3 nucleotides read TGTGCCAGCAGTGAGAGGGTTCAGGAAACCGGGGAGCTGTTTTTT.

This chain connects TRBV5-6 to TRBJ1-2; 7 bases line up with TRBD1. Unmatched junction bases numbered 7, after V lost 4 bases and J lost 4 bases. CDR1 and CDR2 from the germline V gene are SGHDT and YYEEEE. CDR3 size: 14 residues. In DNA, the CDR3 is TGTGCCAGCAGCACGGGACAGCCCCTCTATGGCTACACCTTC. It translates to CASSTGQPLYGYTF.